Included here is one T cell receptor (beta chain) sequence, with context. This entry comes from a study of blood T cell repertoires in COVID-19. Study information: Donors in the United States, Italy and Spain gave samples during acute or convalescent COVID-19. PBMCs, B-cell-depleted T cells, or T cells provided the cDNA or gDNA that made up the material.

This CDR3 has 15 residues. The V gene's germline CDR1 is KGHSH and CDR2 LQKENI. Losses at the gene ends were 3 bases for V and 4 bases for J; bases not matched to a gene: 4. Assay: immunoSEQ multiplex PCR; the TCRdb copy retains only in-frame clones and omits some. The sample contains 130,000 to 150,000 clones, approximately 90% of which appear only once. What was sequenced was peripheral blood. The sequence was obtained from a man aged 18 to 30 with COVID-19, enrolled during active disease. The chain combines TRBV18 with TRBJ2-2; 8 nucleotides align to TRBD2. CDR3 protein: CASSPRREGTGELFF. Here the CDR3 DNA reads TGTGCCAGCTCACCGCGACGGGAGGGCACCGGGGAGCTGTTTTTT. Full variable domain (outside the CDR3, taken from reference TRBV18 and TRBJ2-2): NAGVMQNPRHLVRRRGQEARLRCSPMKGHSHVYWYRQLPEEGLKFMVYLQKENIIDESGMPKERFSAEFPKEGPSILRIQQVVRGDSAAYFCASSPRREGTGELFFGEGSRLTVL.